This TCR beta chain was captured in a study of Ad26.COV2.S vaccination and SARS-CoV-2 variants. About the study: By the intramuscular route, Ad26.COV2.S was given once, or twice 56 days apart.

On this clone: The antigen remains unidentified.

The repertoire was sequenced with immunoSEQ multiplex PCR; TCRdb's copy has only in-frame clones and lacks some. The data hold hundreds of thousands of clones, with roughly 90% observed a single time. Noted treatment: roughly 19 received Ad26.COV2.S at low or high dose, single or two shots; roughly five received placebo; per-sample allocation not given. Sampling was done on day 63 after the first vaccine or placebo injection. A Boston adult aged 18-55 years was the donor. In the vaccine, an Ad26 vector expressed the SARS-CoV-2 spike of the Wuhan strain. Study-wide results and limits: The authors reported substantial breadth in spike-specific CD8+ and CD4+ T cell responses after vaccination.

The sequencing here drew on peripheral blood, taken in a trial of Ad26.COV2.S vaccine versus placebo. This TCR was recovered from a person aged 18-60 years who received the Ad26.COV2.S COVID-19 vaccine or a placebo.

CDR3: CASSMARGRGHEQYF. CDR3 DNA sequence: TGTGCCAGTAGTATGGCCCGGGGCAGGGGCCACGAGCAGTACTTC. This rearrangement joins TRBV19 to TRBJ2-7, with a possible D match to TRBD1 (6 bases). V lost 3 bases and J lost 5, with 17 bases in between. This CDR3 spans 15 amino acids. CDR1 and CDR2 (germline): LNHDA, SQIVND (reference sequence).